Listed here is a single T cell receptor beta chain. This clone has more than one count but fewer than ten. It has no known antigen specificity. Base qualities are not recorded, but no much larger clone differs from it by a single base. CDR1 and CDR2 (MNHEY, SVGAGI) derive from the germline V gene. The V and J ends are trimmed by 0 bases and 6 bases, leaving 12 bases between them. The CDR3 has 16 amino acids, counting the end cysteine and phenylalanine. Of all the DNA, just the CDR3 is kept, 48 bases in frame from base 1. The sample belongs to a study of cytomegalovirus exposure and HLA in healthy donors (dated by TCRdb to 2016 to 2017). Looking at the study overall: An earlier analysis of 587 of the donors reported approximately 280 Gb of sequence data and 117 million unique TCR beta sequences obtained from about 179 million T cells. A later genetic analysis took genome-wide SNP genotypes for about 55% of the roughly 700 donors and used that subset as a discovery cohort. In a later analysis, previously published TCR beta repertoires from roughly 710 donors were re-analyzed and high-resolution HLA genotyping was added so that TCR occurrence patterns could be studied. Every repertoire in the discovery cohort had been generated on one and the same sequencing platform. On average, around 230,000 unique TCR beta nucleotide sequences were sequenced per donor among some 420 genotyped donors of the cohort, with roughly 18% of those sequences being non-productive. Approximately 310 gigabases of sequencing data and 75 million to 85 million unique TCR sequences made up an early release that covered around 640 HLA-typed donors. The study aimed to test whether cataloging public T cell receptors could reveal signatures of past pathogen exposure. Donor age, sex, ethnicity and CMV serostatus were compiled together with the repertoire data. The study used immunosequencing to profile the T cell repertoires of some 600 subjects and linked those repertoires to cytomegalovirus serostatus. Along with the approximately 670-subject first cohort, a separate validation cohort of over 90 different subjects was used. To predict cytomegalovirus infection status, the study brought together high-throughput TCR immunosequencing, statistical association of individual TCRs with disease status, and machine learning. HLA typing covered class I and class II loci at four-digit resolution. In an earlier analysis of 550 to 700 of the donors, high-throughput TCR beta sequencing was used to judge whether each TCR beta V gene segment behaved as functional or pseudogenic. The later analysis used no new phenotypic data to find candidate immune exposures, relying instead on TCR beta sequences and their occurrence across donors. Typing coverage varied by locus: roughly 629-640 donors for A, B, C, DRB1 and DQB1; roughly 500 for DQA1; around 610 for DPA1; 450 to 480 for DPB1. About five DR-DQ haplotypes were handled as single units for association and clustering because linkage in the cohort was strong. Of the roughly 400 genotyped donors, about 80% fell in the genetic ancestry cluster associated with self-reported Caucasian donors.

The cohort consisted of some 730 healthy bone marrow donors. Cohort members were all nominally healthy when sampled, although unrecorded immune exposures were likely present. The donor tested CMV seronegative and was one of the 352 seronegative cohort members. A peripheral blood sample was provided by each donor, and peripheral blood mononuclear cells were used for TCR beta sequencing. The Qiagen DNeasy Blood Extraction Kit was used to extract genomic DNA from the blood cell samples. The library relied on the immunoSEQ multiplex PCR assay. The multiplex PCR relied on a mix of 60 forward primers for TCR Vbeta segments and 13 reverse primers for TCR Jbeta segments. The CDR3 region of rearranged TCR beta genes was amplified from genomic DNA with a multiplex PCR assay. The amplified TCR beta libraries were sequenced on the Illumina HiSeq System as 87-base-pair reads. The original pipeline was this. In a later analysis, around 80 million unique TCR beta chains were counted across the 500 to 850 repertoires, and roughly 10 million of these chains were shared by at least two donors. Raw reads were error-corrected and collapsed into unique sequences with a nearest-neighbor algorithm that merged closely related sequences to remove PCR and sequencing errors. V, D and J gene segments were assigned by aligning CDR3 sequences to IMGT reference sequences. Each retained sequence needed at least a six-nucleotide match to both a V gene segment and a J gene segment. A rearrangement counted as productive if the CDR3 had no stop codons and remained in frame with V and J, and every other rearrangement counted as non-productive. Following IMGT convention, CDR3 was defined as the stretch from the second conserved V-encoded cysteine to the conserved J-encoded phenylalanine. The earlier analysis of about 570 of the donors excluded any sequence lacking an unambiguous match to a single V gene segment. In an earlier analysis of about 590 of the donors, a V segment was called functional when productive rearrangements were above 56.7%, and segregating when the standard deviation between donors exceeded 5%. To diagnose cytomegalovirus status from the catalog of TCR beta chain sequences, a statistical classification framework was built. V and J gene assignment, in a later analysis, came from comparing TCR nucleotide sequences with IMGT/GENE-DB human TR gene sequences. In a later analysis, CDR3 sequences and most-parsimonious VDJ recombination scenarios were assigned using the TCRdist pipeline. A later analysis defined each TCR beta chain by its CDR3 amino acid sequence plus V-gene family, and excluded reads lacking a unique V-gene family. To address suspected cross-contamination and a sequencing artifact, a later analysis removed 450 to 700 highly shared, low-generation-probability nucleotide sequences. For each public chain, a later analysis derived a clonal expansion index from normalized ranks of inferred template counts within each repertoire. In a later analysis, generation probabilities were computed using a VDJ recombination model fitted to out-of-frame rearrangements, and the results were checked against IGoR. Hypergeometric tests were used in a later analysis to score TCR-TCR, TCR-HLA and TCR-CMV co-occurrence, with a repertoire-size bias correction applied to the TCR pairs. False discovery rates were estimated in a later analysis by permuting HLA or CMV assignments 20 times. In a later analysis, co-occurring TCRs were grouped using DBSCAN, and TCRdist sequence similarity was added for clustering within HLA-allele-positive subsets. For co-occurrence clustering, repertoires with fewer than 30,000 or more than 120,000 public chains were excluded, along with five or six repertoires with anomalous nucleotide sharing. TCRdb's version of the immuneACCESS table is confined to in-frame rearrangements and falls short of the full clone set. An unresolved V gene accounts for under half of the shortfall where checked; the remainder is of unknown origin. That table is the source of V, J and clone size, and D and trimming were worked out from the DNA. Here the sample has some 120,000 clones; under 85% occur a single time. The top ten constitute roughly 1.6% of the sample.

What the work shows at the level of the full study, not this receptor alone: Some IMGT-functional V segments, including TRBV6-2 and TRBV6-3, could not be told apart with the 87-base-pair reads, so those segments were excluded. According to the authors, the approach could potentially be generalized to other disease states and immunological phenotypes. Linkage disequilibrium might explain the correlated functional status among segregating V segments, but an unknown experimental factor could not be excluded. Because counts were too low, roughly 16 rarely observed V segments, including chromosome 9 orphons, were left out of the earlier analysis of about 620 of the donors. In a later analysis, some 18,000 TCR beta sequences were associated with specific HLA alleles at a false discovery rate of 0.05. In an earlier analysis of more than 450 of the donors, most TCR beta V segments were observed in productive rearrangements about 90% or about 30% of the time, broadly matching IMGT annotations. A few of the identified cytomegalovirus-associated TCR beta chains were confirmed in vitro to be specific for cytomegalovirus antigens. In a later analysis, most CMV-associated TCR beta chains were found to appear HLA-restricted, with HLA associations seemingly driven largely by CMV exposure. According to a later analysis, parvovirus B19, influenza, CMV and Epstein-Barr virus appeared linked to several top co-occurrence clusters. A further reported finding was that TCR beta sequences accurately predicted the HLA-A and HLA-B alleles for most subjects in the first cohort. Most TCR sequences were seen in very few donors, while some public TCRs were found in many individuals. According to a later genetic analysis, donors in an Asian-associated ancestry cluster had fewer N-insertions in productive TCRs than the approximately 670-donor mean. HLA typing was unavailable for some donors at each locus, so association tests used only the typed subset. The presence/absence analyses assumed that sequencing depth was roughly uniform across donors, and that assumption may not be true. In a later analysis, the rate of TCR association differed among HLA loci, with DRB1 alleles having the most associated TCRs and HLA-C alleles having the fewest. The classifier was reported to diagnose cytomegalovirus status with high specificity and sensitivity in both the original cohort and the validation cohort. In a later analysis, HLA-associated TCR beta chains showed more clonal expansion and lower generation probabilities than non-associated chains that were equally common. The only immune exposure information available for the cohort was CMV serostatus. In the study, some 160 TCR beta chains were listed as associated with cytomegalovirus. An association between a missense DCLRE1C variant and V-gene and J-gene trimming of TCR beta chains was found in a later genetic analysis and replicated in an independent cohort. Assigning TCR associations to individual alleles was difficult when HLA alleles, especially DR and DQ, strongly co-occurred. Only TCR beta chains were sequenced in this cohort, and the absence of alpha or paired-chain data limited detectable features. A cluster of highly shared sequence variants was judged likely to represent a technical artifact of the sequencing pipeline.

The TCR sequence derives from a young woman in good health and CMV-seronegative. The sequence links TRBV6-5 to TRBJ1-6, with TRBD1 tentatively as D gene (6 bases match). The sample taken for sequencing was PBMCs. In nucleotide form, the sequence is TGTGCCAGCAGTTACTCGTTAAGGACAGCTAATTCACCCCTCCACTTT. It codes for CASSYSLRTANSPLHF.